Included here is one T cell receptor beta chain sequence, with context. Genomic DNA from each subset was divided evenly over several immunoSEQ plates. In the original workflow: Owing to the provision of junction-only sequences devoid of quality scores by immunoSEQ, filtering differed. Clones were read by immunoSEQ multiplex PCR, and TCRdb kept only the in-frame ones, dropping some. Clone size and the V and J calls come from that table; the DNA yielded D and trimming. The sample holds about half a million clones; over 60% are singletons and the top ten take around 12%. This entry is derived from a study of shared clonotypes between healthy human individuals. The wider study: Contributing individuals were two females and a few males aged 18 to 49.

Trimming removed 0 bases from V and 4 bases from J, with 7 bases in between. This CDR3 comprises 14 residues. Germline V gene lookup returns CDR1 SGDLS and CDR2 YYNGEE. The chain couples TRBV9 to TRBJ2-2; D call uncertain. Material for sequencing was PBMCs. This TCR was sampled from a woman between 40 and 55 years old in good health. Some clones in this sample may be carry-over from other donors' samples. In DNA form, the CDR3 reads TGTGCCAGCAGCGTAGTTTCACGCACCGGGGAGCTGTTTTTT. Translation gives CASSVVSRTGELFF.